Included here is one T cell receptor beta chain sequence, with context. The antigen it recognizes is unknown. No much larger clone exists at a distance of one base, and base qualities are not known. The CDR1 and CDR2 encoded by the germline V gene (reference sequence) are MNHEY and SMNVEV. V is shortened by 3 bases, J by 4 bases, and the region joining them spans 10 bases. From the cysteine through the phenylalanine, the CDR3 covers 14 amino acids. Solely the CDR3 DNA is kept, with 42 bases framed from the first base. Donors were healthy HIV-negative adults with no recently reported acute infections or vaccinations. Only Caucasian adults living in Nashville, Tennessee, USA were represented among the donors. CD4+ T cells were enriched by magnetic negative selection; naive cells were then positively selected on CD45RA, and the negative fraction formed the memory subset. After blood collection by leukapheresis, PBMCs were isolated using Ficoll-Histopaque density gradient centrifugation and then cryopreserved in the vapor phase of liquid nitrogen. Analytical flow cytometry was used to check the purity and quantity of every magnetically sorted T cell population. Genomic DNA was isolated from every sorted fraction and measured by UV absorbance on a Nanodrop 2000c.

The sample is drawn from a study of shared clonotypes between healthy human individuals (TCRdb year 2020). Study-wide context: The cohort comprised a couple of women and a few men aged 18 to 49 years. For each donor, CD4 naive and CD4 memory were each given three plates, CD8 naive was given two plates, and CD8 memory was given one plate. To estimate repertoire size and how much clonotype sharing occurs between individuals, the study deeply sequenced the blood TCR repertoires of several healthy adults. Each donor's leukapheresis produced roughly between about 0.8 and 10 billion PBMCs. To increase sequencing depth and limit assay-specific biases, different laboratories used diverse techniques to prepare libraries and sequence TCR repertoires.

The investigation overall reported the following: Naive subsets generally had larger estimated clonotype richness than memory subsets. Around 5.4% of naive CD4, around 3.5% of naive CD8, approximately 2% of memory CD4, and over 0.35% of memory CD8 clonotypes were shared across several donors. Rarefaction of sorted-subset datasets indicated incomplete sequencing despite the large sequencing depth. Compared with non-shared clonotypes, clonotypes shared by all four sorted-subset donors had higher generation probabilities. Pairwise subsampling led to the expectation that sequencing depth would affect the degree of clonotype sharing among donors. Because the study included a small number of donors, the genetic and exposure-history diversity represented was limited. Only blood was sampled, and tissue TCR repertoires likely differ from those in blood.

Using the deep immunoSEQ assay, multiplex PCR amplified TCR CDR3 regions from genomic DNA. Extracted genomic DNA from each cell subset was distributed evenly across all wells of several immunoSEQ 96-well plates, and each plate was treated as a replicate. For sorted subsets, approximately 0.2 ug of genomic DNA, equivalent to 25,000 to 30,000 T cell genomes, went into each replicate PCR. Purified libraries were measured with a Qubit 3.0 fluorometer, size-checked on a Bioanalyzer 2100, and measured again with the KAPA Library Quantification kit. Every immunoSEQ 96-well plate was sequenced on a dedicated single-read 150-cycle Illumina NextSeq 550 flow cell. As for the original processing: The immunoSEQ output contained only junctional sequences without quality scores, so filtering could not match that applied to full-length reads. To assign V/J genes and CDR3, sequences were annotated against IMGT germline references using PyIR, a Python wrapper for IgBLAST v1.9. Reads were filtered out if the reads had weak V/J assignments (E-value above 1e-6), no CDR3, stop codons, out-of-frame junctions, or ambiguous translated residues. V3J clonotypes were defined as sequences sharing an identical inferred V gene, J gene, and CDR3 amino acid sequence. Percentage overlap between repertoires was calculated by dividing the number of shared unique clonotypes by the size of the smaller repertoire. Repertoire richness was assessed with RTK rarefaction, the Chao1 estimator, and Recon v2.1 estimates of unobserved clonotypes. Generation probabilities for all TCRbeta clonotypes obtained by the gDNA method from a few donors were computed using OLGA. What TCRdb holds here is the immuneACCESS table cut down to in-frame rearrangements. Part of the clones is not present; checked against another copy, under half of the missing clones reflect an unresolved V gene, and the others are unexplained. The D gene and trimming were derived from the DNA, and the V and J assignments and clone size from that table. The sample table contains about 2 million clones; only one count was recorded for over 85% of them. The ten largest account for 0.13% of the sample.

The sequence derives from a man aged 18 to 29 in good health. The chain was built from TRBV27 and TRBJ2-1, with TRBD2 as a weak D call on 6 bases. The sample taken for sequencing was naive CD4+ T cells sorted from blood. The cell subset or site label here, explained by the study, means: CD45RA+ positively selected. The CDR3 protein: CASSLAGRYNEQFF. Read as DNA, the sequence is TGTGCCAGCAGTTTGGCAGGGAGGTACAATGAGCAGTTCTTC.